The 14 T cell receptor beta chains reported below all come from one sample, sequenced in a study of CD8+ T cells in alopecia areata. Following extraction, RNA underwent reverse transcription to cDNA, which served as the sequencing template. The table came from immunoSEQ multiplex PCR; TCRdb's copy has only in-frame clones and leaves some out. The sample has roughly 150,000 clones; about 60% are singletons. The specimen sequenced was CD4+ T cells sorted from blood. These receptors came from a human donor in good health.

The rearrangement links TRBV7-3 to TRBJ1-2, with D perhaps TRBD1 (5 bases). Germline V gene lookup returns CDR1 SGHTA and CDR2 FQGTGA. Trimming shortened V by 5 bases and J by 6 bases, and 13 bases separated the two germline ends. The CDR3 has 13 residues. CDR3 sequence: CASSLLGGNGYTF. The CDR3 DNA sequence: TGTGCCAGCAGCCTCCTCGGGGGAAATGGCTACACCTTC.

This clone was observed a few times. This specimen includes other DNA sequences encoding the same CDR3. The chain carries TRBV29-1 and TRBJ2-5, with a possible D match to TRBD1 (5 bases). The V gene's germline CDR1 is SQVTM and CDR2 ANQGSEA. The ends were cut back, 4 bases at V and 4 bases at J, with 10 bases in the middle. This CDR3 has 12 amino acids. The CDR3 spells CSVGRGRETQYF. The DNA for the CDR3 is TGCAGCGTTGGAAGGGGCCGAGAGACCCAGTACTTC.

The chain combines TRBV5-6 with TRBJ1-5; 10 bases line up with TRBD1. Germline CDR1 and CDR2: SGHDT and YYEEEE. CDR3 size: 15 residues. Trimming removed 2 bases from V and 3 bases from J; junction bases left unmatched: 2. The CDR3 loop is CASSFGTGDNQPQHF. In nucleotides, the CDR3 is TGTGCCAGCAGCTTTGGGACAGGGGACAATCAGCCCCAGCATTTT.

This sequence joins TRBV5-6 and TRBJ2-3; no reliable D call. Trimming shortened V by 0 bases and J by 13 bases, and 9 bases separated the two germline ends. The CDR3 runs 11 residues. Germline V gene data show CDR1 as SGHDT and CDR2 as YYEEEE. In DNA, the CDR3 is TGTGCCAGCAGCTTGGAACGACTGGAGTATTTT. The encoded protein is CASSLERLEYF. Complete variable domain (other parts from reference TRBV5-6 and TRBJ2-3): DAGVTQSPTHLIKTRGQQVTLRCSPKSGHDTVSWYQQALGQGPQFIFQYYEEEERQRGNFPDRFSGHQFPNYSSELNVNALLLGDSALYLCASSLERLEYFGPGTRLTVL.

The V and J genes are TRBV27 and TRBJ2-7; TRBD2 is a possible D gene (6 bases). The CDR3 runs 14 residues. CDR1 MNHEY and CDR2 SMNVEV come from the germline V gene (reference sequence). The V end was cut by 5 bases, the J end by 3 bases, with 14 bases between. In DNA form, the CDR3 reads TGTGCCAGCAGTCCCCGGAGGGCGGGCTACGAGCAGTACTTC. This translates into CASSPRRAGYEQYF.

The gene calls are TRBV5-1 and TRBJ2-1; 10 bases match TRBD2. V trimming: 3 bases; J trimming: 5 bases; junction bases outside the gene matches: 5. This CDR3 has 15 amino acids. In germline, CDR1 is SGHRS, CDR2 YFSETQ. CDR3: CASSWTSGINNEQFF. DNA of the CDR3: TGCGCCAGCAGCTGGACTAGCGGAATTAACAATGAGCAGTTCTTC.

The chain combines TRBV7-9 with TRBJ1-2; tentative D call: TRBD1 (5 bases). Germline CDR1 is SEHNR and CDR2 is FQNEAQ (reference sequence). Trimming took 1 base from V and 5 from J, leaving 11 bases between them. This CDR3 contains 14 residues. CDR3 sequence reads: CASSLDGGVYGYTF. The CDR3 nucleotides are TGTGCCAGCAGCTTAGACGGGGGAGTATATGGCTACACCTTC.

This chain links TRBV28 with TRBJ1-2, with 9 nucleotides matching TRBD1. This CDR3 region has 14 residues. Germline CDR1 is MDHEN and CDR2 is SYDVKM. V gave up 5 bases and J gave up 7 bases; unmatched junction bases: 8. CDR3 sequence: CASSASQGASGYTF. CDR3 bases: TGTGCCAGCAGTGCTTCACAGGGGGCGAGTGGCTACACCTTC.

This chain connects TRBV4-1 to TRBJ1-4; tentatively, D is TRBD1 (6 bases). Per the germline V gene, CDR1 is MGHRA and CDR2 is YSYEKL. V was clipped by 0 bases and J by 10 bases, with 15 bases between them. The CDR3 has 15 residues. CDR3 loop: CASSQEAPGGGKLFF. The CDR3 DNA follows: TGCGCCAGCAGCCAAGAGGCCCCCGGGGGCGGAAAACTGTTTTTT.

The J gene is TRBJ1-1, the V gene TRBV28; possible D gene TRBD1, 6 bases. Looked up from germline, CDR1 is MDHEN and CDR2 is SYDVKM. The CDR3 length is 15 residues. With 8 bases removed from V and 1 base from J, the gap between germline ends came to 17 bases. The CDR3 DNA follows: TGTGCCAGCCTCTCCGGGGGGACACCGAACACTGAAGCTTTCTTT. Its protein is CASLSGGTPNTEAFF. The full variable domain, completed using reference TRBV28 and TRBJ1-1, is DVKVTQSSRYLVKRTGEKVFLECVQDMDHENMFWYRQDPGLGLRLIYFSYDVKMKEKGDIPEGYSVSREKKERFSLILESASTNQTSMYLCASLSGGTPNTEAFFGQGTRLTVV.

This clone was seen a handful of times. The J gene is TRBJ2-3, the V gene TRBV9, with a weak D call TRBD2 (6 bases). The V gene lost 7 bases and the J gene lost 4 bases, with 13 bases spanning the gap. The CDR3 covers 13 residues. Germline V CDR1 and CDR2: SGDLS, YYNGEE. This CDR3 reads CASGSGAADTQYF. The CDR3 region has the DNA TGTGCCAGCGGTTCGGGAGCGGCAGATACGCAGTATTTT.

This clone was seen a few times. Sequence at one end of the junction differs from germline and may be a read error. The gene calls are TRBV6-5 and TRBJ2-1, with D tentatively TRBD2 (6 bases). Per the germline V gene, CDR1 is MNHEY and CDR2 is SVGAGI. The CDR3 has 15 amino acids. CDR3 coding DNA: TGTGCCAGCAGTCACTCAACGGGAGCCTACAATGAGCAGTTCTTC. It translates to CASSHSTGAYNEQFF.

The rearrangement uses TRBV11-3 and TRBJ2-5; D is perhaps TRBD2 (5 bases). CDR3 length equals 14 residues. CDR1 SGHNT and CDR2 YENEEA come from the germline V gene. The germline V and J ends were trimmed by 1 base and 2 bases, with 8 bases remaining between them. The DNA of the CDR3 is TGTGCCAGCAGCTTAGGAGGGCGACAAGAGACCCAGTACTTC. As protein: CASSLGGRQETQYF.

This clone was seen repeatedly, ten times or more. This chain's CDR3 is CASSREGASSYNEQFF. The CDR3 DNA is TGTGCCAGTAGTCGGGAGGGGGCGAGCTCCTACAATGAGCAGTTCTTC. The rearrangement uses TRBV19 and TRBJ2-1, with a possible D match to TRBD2 (8 bases). From germline, CDR1 is LNHDA and CDR2 SQIVND (reference sequence). This CDR3 has 16 amino acids. Trimming took 5 bases from V and 0 from J, leaving 14 bases between them.